This passage covers 16 T cell receptor beta chains from one sample sequenced in a study of T cell changes during pregnancy in multiple sclerosis. The data were produced by immunoSEQ multiplex PCR, yet TCRdb's version contains in-frame clones alone and is incomplete. The table lists approximately 50,000 clones, approximately 92% of them singletons. The material sequenced was CD4+ T cells from peripheral blood mononuclear cells, taken after pregnancy. These receptors all come from a female donor with multiple sclerosis, enrolled in a pregnancy study.

This chain joins TRBV19 and TRBJ2-1; TRBD2 matches at 7 bases. Germline CDR1 LNHDA, CDR2 SQIVND (reference sequence). The length of the CDR3 is 18 residues. Trimming cost V 3 bases and J 3 bases; bases outside gene matches: 14. The chain's CDR3 is CASSIRPSAGVIYNEQFF. CDR3 bases: TGTGCCAGTAGTATCCGTCCCTCTGCGGGAGTCATCTACAATGAGCAGTTCTTC.

V is TRBV4-3 and J is TRBJ1-2; TRBD1 aligns across 7 bases. The V gene end was trimmed by 1 base and the J gene end by 4 bases; junction bases not matched to a gene: 9. The CDR3 consists of 16 residues. From germline, CDR1 is LGHNA and CDR2 YSLEER. CDR3 nucleotides: TGCGCCAGCAGCCAAGCCCCGGGAGGGGGCTTCTATGGCTACACCTTC. The encoded protein is CASSQAPGGGFYGYTF.

The chain has TRBV4-2 and TRBJ2-2, with D perhaps TRBD1 (5 bases). The length of the CDR3 is 16 residues. Trimming took off 1 base at V and 5 bases at J, with 14 bases between the two ends. CDR1 LGHNA and CDR2 YNFKEQ come from the germline V gene. CDR3 nucleotides: TGTGCCAGCAGCCAAGGGACACTTGGGGAAACCGGGGAGCTGTTTTTT. The encoded protein is CASSQGTLGETGELFF.

This clone was recorded a few times. The CDR3 region is CATSRYTNEQFF. The CDR3, as DNA: TGTGCCACCAGCAGATACACAAATGAGCAGTTCTTC. The chain combines TRBV15 with TRBJ2-1; no clear D. Germline V gives CDR1 LNHNV, CDR2 YYDKDF (reference sequence). The CDR3 length is 12 residues. Trimming shortened V by 2 bases and J by 7 bases, and 6 bases separated the two germline ends.

The rearrangement joins TRBV19 to TRBJ1-1; D call uncertain. The CDR3 runs to 14 residues. The ends were cut back, 6 bases at V and 5 bases at J, with 16 bases in the middle. Germline-derived CDR1 and CDR2 are LNHDA and SQIVND (reference sequence). The CDR3 DNA reads as TGTGCCAGTAGATCGGACGGGATGCGGACTGAAGCTTTCTTT. Its translation is CASRSDGMRTEAFF.

J is TRBJ1-3 and V is TRBV5-6; D unclear. Germline V gene lookup returns CDR1 SGHDT and CDR2 YYEEEE. With 0 bases removed from V and 0 bases from J, the gap between germline ends came to 16 bases. The CDR3 is 18 amino acids. The CDR3 DNA follows: TGTGCCAGCAGCTTGGCAACGAACCCCGCGATCTCTGGAAACACCATATATTTT. Protein sequence: CASSLATNPAISGNTIYF.

CDR3 residues: CASSGQLTTNEKLFF. The CDR3 nucleotides read TGTGCCAGCAGTGGGCAGTTAACAACTAATGAAAAACTGTTTTTT. The V gene is TRBV2, the J gene TRBJ1-4; D not resolved. Deletions cut 4 bases from V and 0 bases from J, with 9 bases between. The CDR3 is made up of 15 amino acids. Germline V CDR1 and CDR2: SNHLY, FYNNEI.

The chain recombines TRBV15 with TRBJ2-3, with 15 bases lining up with TRBD2. With V trimmed by 6 bases and J by 3 bases, 4 bases remained unmatched. Germline assignment: CDR1 LNHNV and CDR2 YYDKDF (reference sequence). The CDR3 runs to 16 residues. The CDR3 loop is CATSRGTSGGTDTQYF. The CDR3 DNA follows: TGTGCCACCAGTCGCGGGACTAGCGGGGGGACAGATACGCAGTATTTT.

V usage is TRBV5-1 and J usage is TRBJ1-2, with TRBD1 matching over 9 bases. CDR3 length: 14 amino acids. Germline CDR1 is SGHRS and CDR2 is YFSETQ. With V trimmed by 0 bases and J by 5 bases, 2 bases remained unmatched. The CDR3 loop is CASSLGGQGYGYTF. The DNA of the CDR3 is TGCGCCAGCAGCTTGGGGGGACAGGGATATGGCTACACCTTC.

The V gene is TRBV30, the J gene TRBJ1-5; D ambiguous. The CDR3 consists of 14 residues. Deletions cut 8 bases from V and 4 bases from J, with 18 bases between. Germline V gene lookup returns CDR1 GTSNPN and CDR2 SVGIG (reference sequence). The CDR3 DNA reads as TGTGCCGTGGGAGGATGGGAGGGAAATCAGCCCCAGCATTTT. Its protein is CAVGGWEGNQPQHF.

V gene TRBV5-1 combines with J gene TRBJ2-2; TRBD1 agrees at 9 bases. Germline V gene data show CDR1 as SGHRS and CDR2 as YFSETQ. There are 16 residues in the CDR3. V lost 6 bases to trimming and J lost 5 bases; unmatched junction nucleotides: 11. CDR3 nucleotide sequence: TGCGCCAGCAAGATGGGACAGGGTTGGGTGACCGGGGAGCTGTTTTTT. Its translation: CASKMGQGWVTGELFF.

CDR3 coding DNA: TGTGCCAGCAGCCTCGAACCCGGACAGGGGTGGCAGTTCTTC. This codes for CASSLEPGQGWQFF. The rearrangement uses TRBV7-2 and TRBJ2-1; 9 bases align to TRBD1. The CDR3 runs 14 residues. Germline CDR1 reads SGHTA; CDR2 reads FQGNSA. The ends lost 5 bases at V and 12 bases at J; junction bases unmatched: 11.

This chain joins TRBV28 and TRBJ2-7; 8 bases map to TRBD2. Germline-derived CDR1 and CDR2 are MDHEN and SYDVKM. The ends lost 4 bases at V and 5 bases at J; junction bases unmatched: 13. This CDR3 spans 16 amino acids. In DNA form, the CDR3 reads TGTGCCAGCAGTTCCGCCGGGACTAGTCGGTCCAACGAGCAGTACTTC. Protein product: CASSSAGTSRSNEQYF.

This chain links TRBV11-3 with TRBJ2-2; 12 bases agree with TRBD2. This CDR3 has 15 residues. After removal of 3 bases from V and 6 bases from J, the junction contained 2 bases not matched to a gene. Germline CDR1 reads SGHNT; CDR2 reads YENEEA. The CDR3 nucleotides read TGTGCCAGCAGCTTGACTAGCGGGAGACCCGGGGAGCTGTTTTTT. As protein: CASSLTSGRPGELFF.

The rearrangement links TRBV7-3 to TRBJ2-1, with 9 bases fitting TRBD1. J was trimmed by 6 bases and V by 3 bases; bases with no gene match: 6. CDR1 and CDR2 (germline): SGHTA, FQGTGA. The CDR3 is 15 residues long. In DNA form, the CDR3 reads TGTGCCAGCAGCTTTGGGAGGACAGGGGTCAATGAGCAGTTCTTC. Translating gives CASSFGRTGVNEQFF.

This CDR3 is CASSLVRGSESEQFF. Here the CDR3 DNA reads TGTGCCAGCAGCTTAGTTCGCGGGAGCGAATCTGAGCAGTTCTTC. The rearrangement uses TRBV7-6 and TRBJ2-1; 7 nucleotides match TRBD2. The V gene end was trimmed by 1 base and the J gene end by 9 bases; junction bases not matched to a gene: 9. This CDR3 contains 15 residues. Germline V lookup: CDR1 SGHVS, CDR2 FNYEAQ.